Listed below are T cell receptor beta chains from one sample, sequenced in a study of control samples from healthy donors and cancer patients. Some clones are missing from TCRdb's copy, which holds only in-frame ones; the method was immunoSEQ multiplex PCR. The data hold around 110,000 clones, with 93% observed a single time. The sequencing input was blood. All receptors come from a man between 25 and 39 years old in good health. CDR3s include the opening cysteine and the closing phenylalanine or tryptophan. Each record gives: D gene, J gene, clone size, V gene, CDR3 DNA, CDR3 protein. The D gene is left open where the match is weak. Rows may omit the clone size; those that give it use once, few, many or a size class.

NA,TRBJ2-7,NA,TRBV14,TGTGCCAGCAGCCAAAGGGGAATCGAGCAGTACTTC,CASSQRGIEQYF
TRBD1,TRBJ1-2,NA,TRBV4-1,TGCGCCAGCAGCCTTACTCCGGGACAGGGGGTCTATGGCTACACCTTC,CASSLTPGQGVYGYTF
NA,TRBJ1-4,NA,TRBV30,TGTGCCTGGAGTGTACAGACTAATGAAAAACTGTTTTTT,CAWSVQTNEKLFF
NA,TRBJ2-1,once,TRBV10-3,TGTGCCATCAGCCCCGAGATAGCCGCCGAGTTAGACAATGAGCAGTTCTTC,CAISPEIAAELDNEQFF
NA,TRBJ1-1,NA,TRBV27,TGTGCCAGCAGACCCCGTCACGGGGGGACTGAAGCTTTCTTT,CASRPRHGGTEAFF
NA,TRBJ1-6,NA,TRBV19,TGTGCCACTTCGAGCTCCTATAATTCACCCCTCCACTTT,CATSSSYNSPLHF
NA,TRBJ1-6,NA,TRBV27,TGTGCCAGCAGTTTAATGGGGGCGCGTTATAATTCACCCCTCCACTTT,CASSLMGARYNSPLHF
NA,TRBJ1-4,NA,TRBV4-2,TGTGCCAGCAGCAAACCGGGGGGTCGCGAAAAACTGTTTTTT,CASSKPGGREKLFF
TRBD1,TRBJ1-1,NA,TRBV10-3,TGTGCCATAGGACAGGGGGGAACTGAAGCTTTCTTT,CAIGQGGTEAFF
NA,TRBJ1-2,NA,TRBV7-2,TGTGCCAGCAGCTTGAGGGGTTATGGCTACACCTTC,CASSLRGYGYTF
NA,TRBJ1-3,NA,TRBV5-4,TGTGCCAGCAGCACTCAGGGGATCTTACGAAACACCATATATTTT,CASSTQGILRNTIYF
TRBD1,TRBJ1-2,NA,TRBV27,TGTGCCAGCAGTTCGCGACAGGGGGGTCCTAACTATGGCTACACCTTC,CASSSRQGGPNYGYTF
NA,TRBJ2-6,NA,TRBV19,TGTGCCAGTAGGTTCTCTGGGGCCAACGTCCTGACTTTC,CASRFSGANVLTF
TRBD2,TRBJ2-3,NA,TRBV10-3,TGTGCCATCAGTGACGGCGGGGGGGCGGGTACGCAGTATTTT,CAISDGGGAGTQYF
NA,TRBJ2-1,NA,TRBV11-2,TGTGCCAGCAGCCCCGGAGGCAATGAGCAGTTCTTC,CASSPGGNEQFF
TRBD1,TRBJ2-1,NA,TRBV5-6,TGTGCCAGCAGCTTGACAGGGGTAGATGAGCAGTTCTTC,CASSLTGVDEQFF
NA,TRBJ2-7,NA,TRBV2,TGTGCCTCGAATGCGGCAGGCCGGAACCTCTCCTACGAGCAGTACTTC,CASNAAGRNLSYEQYF
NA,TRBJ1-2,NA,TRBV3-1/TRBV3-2,TGTGCCAGCAGCCAAGGCGGTAACTATGGCTACACCTTC,CASSQGGNYGYTF
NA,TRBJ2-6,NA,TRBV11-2,TGTGCCAGCCCCCTGGCGAGGGGAATCGAAGGGGCCAACGTCCTGACTTTC,CASPLARGIEGANVLTF
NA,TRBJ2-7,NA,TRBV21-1,TGTGCCAGCAGCCCCCGACAGGGGGCGCGCGAGCAGTACTTC,CASSPRQGAREQYF
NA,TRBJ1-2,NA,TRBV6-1,TGTGCCAGCAGTGAAGTTGTGGGCGGCTACACCTTC,CASSEVVGGYTF
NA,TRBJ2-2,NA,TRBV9,TGTGCCAGCAGCGTAATGCTTACCGGGGAGCTGTTTTTT,CASSVMLTGELFF
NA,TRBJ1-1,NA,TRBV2,TGTGCCAGTTGGGGCGCCCGCCAGGCTTTCTTT,CASWGARQAFF
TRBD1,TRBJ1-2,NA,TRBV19,TGTGCCAGTAGTGTACAGGGGTTAAGCGGCTACACCTTC,CASSVQGLSGYTF
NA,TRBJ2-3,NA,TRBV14,TGTGCCAGCAGCCAAGCCGGGACCAGCACAGATACGCAGTATTTT,CASSQAGTSTDTQYF
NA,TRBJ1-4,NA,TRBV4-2,TGTGCCAGCAGCCCCGAAGGGGGGGACACAGCAACTAATGAAAAACTGTTTTTT,CASSPEGGDTATNEKLFF
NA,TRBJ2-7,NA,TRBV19,TGTGCCAGTAGTATAGGTCCCAGAGGGGAGCAGTACTTC,CASSIGPRGEQYF
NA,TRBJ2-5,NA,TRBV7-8,TGTGCCAGCAGTTCAGGGGCTCCCCAAGAGACCCAGTACTTC,CASSSGAPQETQYF
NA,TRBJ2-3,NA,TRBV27,TGTGCCAGCAGTTTAAGGGCCCCCGAGGATACGCAGTATTTT,CASSLRAPEDTQYF